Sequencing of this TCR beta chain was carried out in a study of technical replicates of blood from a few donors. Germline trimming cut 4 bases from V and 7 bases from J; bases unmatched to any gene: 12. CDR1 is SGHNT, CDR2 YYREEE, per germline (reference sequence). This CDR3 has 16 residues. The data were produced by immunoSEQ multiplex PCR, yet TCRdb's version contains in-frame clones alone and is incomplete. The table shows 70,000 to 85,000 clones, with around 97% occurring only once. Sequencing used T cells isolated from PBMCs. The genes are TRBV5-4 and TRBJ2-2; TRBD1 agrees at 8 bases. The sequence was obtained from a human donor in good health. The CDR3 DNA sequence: TGTGCCAGCAGCCCCGGACAGGGCCCCCTCGACGGGGAGCTGTTTTTT. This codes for CASSPGQGPLDGELFF.